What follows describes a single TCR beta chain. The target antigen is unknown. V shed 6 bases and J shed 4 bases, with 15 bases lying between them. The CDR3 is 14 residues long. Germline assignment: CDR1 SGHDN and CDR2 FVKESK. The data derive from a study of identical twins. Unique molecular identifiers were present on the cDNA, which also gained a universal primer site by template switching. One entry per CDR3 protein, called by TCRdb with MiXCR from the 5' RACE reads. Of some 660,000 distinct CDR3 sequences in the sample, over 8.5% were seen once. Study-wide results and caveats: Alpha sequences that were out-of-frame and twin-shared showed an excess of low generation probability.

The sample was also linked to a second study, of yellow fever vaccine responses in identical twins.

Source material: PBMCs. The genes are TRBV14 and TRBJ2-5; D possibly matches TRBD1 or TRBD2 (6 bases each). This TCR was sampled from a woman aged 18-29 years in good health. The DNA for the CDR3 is TGTGCCAGCAGGGACACATGGGGGGCAGAGACCCAGTACTTC. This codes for CASRDTWGAETQYF.